This TCR beta chain was observed in a study of glioma-infiltrating T cells. Germline V gene data show CDR1 as MDHEN and CDR2 as SYDVKM. Between the trimmed V and J ends, which lost 0 bases and 3 bases, there was a span of 18 bases. The length of the CDR3 is 17 residues. Many counts were recorded for this clonotype. The iRepertoire nested amplicon-rescue multiplex PCR amplified TCR alpha and beta CDR3s from RNA. Using its own MiXCR run on the multiplex PCR reads, TCRdb lists one record per CDR3 protein. Seen here are about 89,000 distinct CDR3 sequences, under 30% observed once, and the top ten hold 6.7%.

The chain recombines TRBV28 with TRBJ2-7; D possibly corresponds to TRBD1 (6 bases). The clonotype originates from a human donor with low-grade glioma or glioblastoma, undergoing nonglioma brain surgery, or in good health (not recorded which). Specimen: glioma tissue, nonneoplastic brain tissue, or PBMCs (not recorded which). The CDR3 protein is CASSLWGRGRPNYEQYF. CDR3 DNA sequence: TGTGCCAGCAGTTTATGGGGCAGGGGCCGACCAAACTACGAGCAGTACTTC. The full variable domain, completed using reference TRBV28 and TRBJ2-7, is DVKVTQSSRYLVKRTGEKVFLECVQDMDHENMFWYRQDPGLGLRLIYFSYDVKMKEKGDIPEGYSVSREKKERFSLILESASTNQTSMYLCASSLWGRGRPNYEQYFGPGTRLTVT.